These 19 T cell receptor beta chains were sequenced from one sample in a study of blood T cell repertoires in COVID-19. Profiled with immunoSEQ multiplex PCR; TCRdb holds only in-frame clones, not every one. Counted here are 130,000 to 150,000 clones, approximately 84% occurring once; the ten biggest clones make up roughly 9%. Source material: peripheral blood. All receptors derive from a woman at least 80 years old in a cohort sampled during active or convalescent COVID-19.

V is TRBV30 and J is TRBJ1-1; the match to TRBD1 covers 7 bases. The CDR3 has 14 residues. J was trimmed by 0 bases and V by 4 bases; bases with no gene match: 5. Germline V CDR1 and CDR2: GTSNPN, SVGIG (reference sequence). The CDR3 loop is CAWNRDSMNTEAFF. Here the CDR3 DNA reads TGTGCCTGGAACCGGGACAGCATGAACACTGAAGCTTTCTTT. Supplemented by reference TRBV30 and TRBJ1-1, the full variable domain reads SQTIHQWPATLVQPVGSPLSLECTVEGTSNPNLYWYRQAAGRGLQLLFYSVGIGQISSEVPQNLSASRPQDRQFILSSKKLLLSDSGFYLCAWNRDSMNTEAFFGQGTRLTVV.

This chain connects TRBV2 to TRBJ1-5; TRBD1 matches 8 bases. Trimming cost V 6 bases and J 1 base; bases outside gene matches: 8. The CDR3 runs 16 residues. From germline, CDR1 is SNHLY and CDR2 FYNNEI. For the CDR3, the DNA is TGTGCCAGCAGCCCTGAAAACAGGGGGAGCAATCAGCCCCAGCATTTT. Its protein is CASSPENRGSNQPQHF.

The chain is built from TRBV7-3 and TRBJ2-7; 7 bases match TRBD1. Unmatched junction bases numbered 3, after V lost 3 bases and J lost 1 base. Germline V gene data show CDR1 as SGHTA and CDR2 as FQGTGA. The CDR3 is made up of 14 amino acids. CDR3 nucleotide sequence: TGTGCCAGCAGCTTTGGACAGGAATCCTACGAGCAGTACTTC. This sequence encodes CASSFGQESYEQYF.

The chain carries TRBV27 and TRBJ1-6; tentatively, D is TRBD1 (5 bases). The V end lost 2 bases, the J end lost 11 bases, and 16 bases lay between the germline ends. There are 15 residues in the CDR3. CDR1 is MNHEY, CDR2 SMNVEV, per germline (reference sequence). As DNA, the CDR3 is TGTGCCAGCAGTTTAAGTAGCGGAAGGGGTACACCCCTCCACTTT. Translating it yields CASSLSSGRGTPLHF.

This chain links TRBV3-1 (or the pseudogene TRBV3-2) with TRBJ2-2; maybe TRBD2 (6 bases). CDR1 and CDR2 (germline): LGHDT, YNNKEL (reference sequence). Trimming took 2 bases from V and 6 from J, leaving 10 bases between them. The CDR3 is 14 amino acids. CDR3 protein: CASSQQGGAGELFF. The CDR3 nucleotides are TGTGCCAGCAGCCAACAGGGAGGCGCCGGGGAGCTGTTTTTT.

The chain links TRBV7-3 to TRBJ1-1; 7 bases are shared with TRBD1. V lost 1 base and J lost 2; bases outside the gene matches: 4. CDR1 and CDR2 from the germline V gene are SGHTA and FQGTGA. This CDR3 has 15 residues. The chain's CDR3 is CASSLMTGHNTEAFF. CDR3 nucleotide sequence: TGTGCCAGCAGCTTAATGACAGGGCATAACACTGAAGCTTTCTTT.

The sample holds a few counts of this clone. The chain couples TRBV7-9 to TRBJ2-7, with D possibly being TRBD1 (5 bases). Germline V lookup: CDR1 SEHNR, CDR2 FQNEAQ (reference sequence). The CDR3 sequence is 14 residues long. The DNA for the CDR3 is TGTGCCAGCAGCTTAACCGTCCAGGGCGCCAAGGTGGACGTC. Its translation: CASSLTVQGAKVDV.

This chain links TRBV4-2 with TRBJ1-4, with D perhaps TRBD1 (5 bases). V was clipped by 3 bases and J by 7 bases, with 15 bases between them. Germline V gene lookup returns CDR1 LGHNA and CDR2 YNFKEQ. The CDR3 sequence is 15 residues long. CDR3 region: CASSHPGLGAEKLFF. The CDR3 DNA follows: TGTGCCAGCAGCCACCCAGGGTTAGGAGCTGAAAAACTGTTTTTT.

The rearrangement links TRBV7-2 to TRBJ1-3, with D possibly being TRBD1 (5 bases). This CDR3 is built from 16 residues. V lost 5 bases and J 0 bases, leaving 14 bases between the germline ends. Looked up from germline, CDR1 is SGHTA and CDR2 is FQGNSA. As DNA, the CDR3 is TGTGCCAGCAGCGGGGGAGGTAGCTTCTCTGGAAACACCATATATTTT. Translating gives CASSGGGSFSGNTIYF.

The rearrangement links TRBV6-5 to TRBJ2-7; D ambiguous. Germline V gives CDR1 MNHEY, CDR2 SVGAGI. Trimming left V 3 bases short and J 7 bases short, with 13 bases between. The CDR3 length is 13 residues. CDR3 region: CASSYGYSREQYF. Written as DNA, the CDR3 is TGTGCCAGCAGTTATGGGTACAGTCGGGAGCAGTACTTC.

The V gene is TRBV7-2, the J gene TRBJ1-3; 7 bases align to TRBD1. The CDR3 is made up of 13 amino acids. Germline loops: CDR1 SGHTA, CDR2 FQGNSA. The J segment lost 2 bases and the V segment lost 8 bases, leaving 3 bases of the junction unmatched. CDR3 nucleotides: TGTGCCAGCTCCACAGGGGCTGGAAACACCATATATTTT. As protein: CASSTGAGNTIYF.

The chain recombines TRBV10-3 with TRBJ1-4; 7 nucleotides line up with TRBD1. The CDR3 totals 15 residues. CDR1 and CDR2 from the germline V gene are ENHRY and SYGVKD. The junction had 4 bases not matched to a gene; V was cut back by 3 bases and J by 3 bases. The CDR3 region is CAISEWGTANEKLFF. DNA for the CDR3: TGTGCCATCAGTGAATGGGGGACAGCTAATGAAAAACTGTTTTTT.

This clone occurred a few times. This chain joins TRBV5-1 and TRBJ2-2; 10 nucleotides align to TRBD2. CDR1 and CDR2 from the germline V gene are SGHRS and YFSETQ. Trimming removed 1 base from V and 1 base from J; junction bases left unmatched: 1. This CDR3 spans 16 amino acids. The CDR3 reads CASSLTSGKNTGELFF. CDR3 sequence (DNA): TGCGCCAGCAGCTTGACTAGCGGGAAGAACACCGGGGAGCTGTTTTTT.

The chain has TRBV5-4 and TRBJ2-1, with D perhaps matching TRBD1 (6 bases). Germline V gene lookup returns CDR1 SGHNT and CDR2 YYREEE (reference sequence). The V end was cut by 0 bases, the J end by 8 bases, with 12 bases between. The CDR3 is 14 residues long. The CDR3 region has the DNA TGTGCCAGCAGCTTGGTACAGGGTAGTGATGAGCAGTTCTTC. Amino acids: CASSLVQGSDEQFF.

The chain is built from TRBV28 and TRBJ1-1; tentative D call: TRBD1 (6 bases). CDR1 is MDHEN, CDR2 SYDVKM, per germline. V was pared by 6 bases and J by 4 bases, with 15 bases between. The CDR3 is 14 residues long. The CDR3 region has the DNA TGTGCCAGCAGCCGGGGGGGGGCTAGCACTGAAGCTTTCTTT. Protein: CASSRGGASTEAFF.

The V and J genes are TRBV7-8 and TRBJ2-7; 10 bases align to TRBD2. V shed 1 base and J 5 bases; nucleotides not matched to a gene: 2. CDR1 and CDR2 from the germline V gene are SGHVS and FQNEAQ. The CDR3 has 14 amino acids. The CDR3 region is CASSLGLAGDEQYF. In DNA, the CDR3 is TGTGCCAGCAGCTTAGGTCTAGCGGGGGACGAGCAGTACTTC.

The rearrangement uses TRBV7-9 and TRBJ1-6; TRBD1 matches 9 bases. J lost 7 bases, V lost 4 bases, and 5 bases had no gene match. Germline V CDR1 and CDR2: SEHNR, FQNEAQ (reference sequence). There are 15 residues in the CDR3. The CDR3 here is CASSWDRAGNSPLHF. CDR3 DNA: TGTGCCAGCAGCTGGGACAGGGCAGGGAATTCACCCCTCCACTTT.

The chain couples TRBV2 to TRBJ2-3, with 8 bases that match TRBD2. CDR3 length: 16 amino acids. V shed 9 bases and J 9 bases; nucleotides not matched to a gene: 20. The V gene's germline CDR1 is SNHLY and CDR2 FYNNEI. CDR3 in DNA: TGTGCCAGTGCCCCCCAACTAGCGGCAGCCGTGGGCACGCAGTATTTT. Amino acids: CASAPQLAAAVGTQYF.

This clone was counted once. The chain joins TRBV21-1 to TRBJ2-7; the tabulated D call, TRBD1, remains unverified against the DNA. TRBV21-1 is flagged as a pseudogene. The CDR3 is made up of 9 amino acids. CDR3 sequence (DNA): TGTGCCGGCTTCTACGAGCAGTACGTC. Residues: CAGFYEQYV.